This passage covers 27 T cell receptor beta chains from one sample sequenced in a study of control samples from healthy donors and cancer patients. Using immunoSEQ multiplex PCR, the repertoire was profiled, and TCRdb retains in-frame clones only, with some absent. The sample records more than 100,000 clones, approximately 89% being singletons. Material for sequencing was blood. Receptor source: a middle-aged man in good health.

This clone has a single count. This chain joins TRBV30 and TRBJ1-6; D call uncertain. V gave up 5 bases and J gave up 10 bases, with 12 bases separating them. This CDR3 spans 12 amino acids. Germline V gene lookup returns CDR1 GTSNPN and CDR2 SVGIG (reference sequence). CDR3: CAWAFYRSPLHF. The CDR3 region has the DNA TGTGCCTGGGCCTTCTATAGATCACCCCTCCACTTT. The whole variable domain, remainder taken from reference TRBV30 and TRBJ1-6, is SQTIHQWPATLVQPVGSPLSLECTVEGTSNPNLYWYRQAAGRGLQLLFYSVGIGQISSEVPQNLSASRPQDRQFILSSKKLLLSDSGFYLCAWAFYRSPLHFGNGTRLTVT.

The chain joins TRBV5-4 to TRBJ1-2, with 10 nucleotides matching TRBD1. The CDR3 is 15 residues long. CDR1 and CDR2 from the germline V gene are SGHNT and YYREEE (reference sequence). The ends lost 4 bases at V and 4 bases at J; junction bases unmatched: 7. The CDR3 region is CASSPRDRGVYGYTF. The CDR3 nucleotides are TGTGCCAGCAGCCCCCGGGACAGGGGTGTCTATGGCTACACCTTC. Full variable domain (missing parts from reference TRBV5-4 and TRBJ1-2): ETGVTQSPTHLIKTRGQQVTLRCSSQSGHNTVSWYQQALGQGPQFIFQYYREEENGRGNFPPRFSGLQFPNYSSELNVNALELDDSALYLCASSPRDRGVYGYTFGSGTRLTVV.

This clone was detected only once. This chain connects TRBV14 to TRBJ1-2; 7 nucleotides align to TRBD1. Per the germline V gene, CDR1 is SGHDN and CDR2 is FVKESK. V lost 2 bases to trimming and J lost 4 bases; unmatched junction nucleotides: 7. The CDR3 consists of 15 residues. As DNA, the CDR3 is TGTGCCAGCAGCCAACAGGGGGGGCATTGCTATGGCTACACCTTC. Protein product: CASSQQGGHCYGYTF.

In the case of this clone: One end of the junction does not line up with germline, which may come from a read error. V usage is TRBV24-1 and J usage is TRBJ2-6; 8 bases agree with TRBD2. CDR3 length: 18 residues. Looked up from germline, CDR1 is KGHDR and CDR2 is SFDVKD. The CDR3 sequence is CATSNFKRGRSGANVLTF. The CDR3 DNA reads TGTGCCACCAGTAATTTTAAGCGGGGGCGCTCTGGGGCCAACGTCCTGACTTTC.

V usage is TRBV13 and J usage is TRBJ2-5; 10 nucleotides align to TRBD1. CDR3 size: 14 residues. Germline CDR1 and CDR2: PRHDT and FYEKMQ (reference sequence). V shed 5 bases, J shed 4 bases, and the junction held 4 bases outside the gene matches. The chain's CDR3 is CASSKDRGGETQYF. CDR3 DNA: TGTGCCAGCAGCAAGGACAGGGGGGGAGAGACCCAGTACTTC.

At least ten counts were recorded for this clone. The rearrangement joins TRBV6-6 to TRBJ2-2; 11 positions agree with TRBD1. The CDR3 contains 15 residues. Germline V gene data show CDR1 as MNHNY and CDR2 as SVGAGI (reference sequence). The V and J ends lost 6 bases and 7 bases, in that order; junction bases with no gene match: 7. CDR3: CASRRGQGAIGELFF. CDR3 in DNA: TGTGCCAGCAGAAGAGGACAGGGGGCGATCGGGGAGCTGTTTTTT.

The V call is TRBV24-1, the J call TRBJ1-5; TRBD1 matches 7 bases. V lost 2 bases and J lost 2; bases outside the gene matches: 5. This CDR3 comprises 16 residues. From germline, CDR1 is KGHDR and CDR2 SFDVKD. The CDR3 loop is CATSDSRQGGNQPQHF. The DNA of the CDR3 is TGTGCCACCAGTGATTCCCGACAGGGTGGCAATCAGCCCCAGCATTTT.

This chain uses TRBV24-1 with TRBJ2-7, with 8 bases matching TRBD1. Germline lookup yields CDR1 KGHDR and CDR2 SFDVKD. CDR3 length: 15 amino acids. The V gene end was trimmed by 8 bases and the J gene end by 0 bases; junction bases not matched to a gene: 8. As DNA, the CDR3 is TGTGCCACCACCCTCCGACAGGGGTCCTCCTACGAGCAGTACTTC. It specifies CATTLRQGSSYEQYF.

The chain carries TRBV7-9 and TRBJ2-7, with 7 positions matching TRBD1. The CDR3 length is 14 residues. V shed 5 bases and J 0 bases; nucleotides not matched to a gene: 4. In germline, CDR1 is SEHNR, CDR2 FQNEAQ (reference sequence). This CDR3 reads CASSPTGSSYEQYF. The DNA of the CDR3 is TGTGCCAGCAGCCCGACAGGGAGCTCCTACGAGCAGTACTTC.

The gene calls are TRBV30 and TRBJ2-1; D unresolved. Germline CDR1 reads GTSNPN; CDR2 reads SVGIG (reference sequence). CDR3 size: 11 residues. Trimming stripped 4 bases from V and 5 bases from J, with 6 bases between. This CDR3 reads CAWKWNNEQFF. The DNA for the CDR3 is TGTGCCTGGAAATGGAACAATGAGCAGTTCTTC. Looking up the rest from reference TRBV30 and TRBJ2-1 gives the full variable domain: SQTIHQWPATLVQPVGSPLSLECTVEGTSNPNLYWYRQAAGRGLQLLFYSVGIGQISSEVPQNLSASRPQDRQFILSSKKLLLSDSGFYLCAWKWNNEQFFGPGTRLTVL.

The V gene is TRBV4-3, the J gene TRBJ1-3; a possible D gene is TRBD1 (5 bases). Germline CDR1 and CDR2: LGHNA and YSLEER. The CDR3 sequence is 13 residues long. V shed 3 bases and J shed 3 bases, with 6 bases lying between them. The DNA of the CDR3 is TGCGCCAGCAGCCAGGGGGTTGGAAACACCATATATTTT. It codes for CASSQGVGNTIYF.

The chain joins TRBV3-1 (or the pseudogene TRBV3-2) to TRBJ1-2; 8 positions agree with TRBD1. The CDR3 runs 16 residues. Germline CDR1 is LGHDT and CDR2 is YNNKEL (reference sequence). V shed 0 bases, J shed 5 bases, and the junction held 8 bases outside the gene matches. CDR3: CASSQDAGTGRYGYTF. The CDR3, as DNA: TGTGCCAGCAGCCAAGATGCGGGGACAGGAAGATATGGCTACACCTTC.

The V gene is TRBV30, the J gene TRBJ1-5; 7 bases fit TRBD1. This CDR3 has 13 amino acids. CDR1 GTSNPN and CDR2 SVGIG come from the germline V gene (reference sequence). J gave up 6 bases and V 4 bases, and 6 bases lay outside the gene matches. DNA for the CDR3: TGTGCCTGGACGAAGCAGGGGGTTCAGCCCCAGCATTTT. This encodes CAWTKQGVQPQHF.

The V and J genes are TRBV7-2 and TRBJ2-7, with 7 positions matching TRBD1. The CDR3 has 15 residues. With 5 bases clipped from V and 0 bases from J, the junction kept 7 bases outside the gene matches. Germline V gene data show CDR1 as SGHTA and CDR2 as FQGNSA. The CDR3 spells CASSPRQGVSYEQYF. CDR3 DNA: TGTGCCAGCAGCCCCAGACAGGGCGTCTCCTACGAGCAGTACTTC.

This chain uses TRBV10-2 with TRBJ1-2; TRBD1 matches at 8 bases. The CDR3 runs 14 residues. Losses at the gene ends were 4 bases for V and 5 bases for J; bases not matched to a gene: 6. Germline V gene sequence: CDR1 WSHSY, CDR2 SAAADI. The CDR3 DNA reads as TGCGCCAGCAGTGGTAGGAACAGGGGGTATGGCTACACCTTC. Translating gives CASSGRNRGYGYTF.

V gene TRBV7-9 combines with J gene TRBJ2-3, with a weak D call TRBD2 (5 bases). V was pared by 5 bases and J by 2 bases, with 20 bases between. The V gene's germline CDR1 is SEHNR and CDR2 FQNEAQ (reference sequence). The CDR3 length is 17 residues. CDR3 coding DNA: TGTGCCAGCAGCCGAGGAGCGTGGGGAGATACCACAGATACGCAGTATTTT. It yields the protein CASSRGAWGDTTDTQYF.

The V call is TRBV7-9, the J call TRBJ1-4; 9 nucleotides align to TRBD1. The CDR3 spans 15 residues. Germline CDR1 SEHNR, CDR2 FQNEAQ (reference sequence). Losses at the gene ends were 5 bases for V and 7 bases for J; bases not matched to a gene: 8. The CDR3 coding sequence is TGTGCCAGCAGCCCACCGGGACAGGGACGTGAAAAACTGTTTTTT. Residues: CASSPPGQGREKLFF.

This chain links TRBV5-1 with TRBJ2-7, with D hard to call. The CDR3 is 16 amino acids. The germline CDR1 and CDR2 sequences are SGHRS and YFSETQ. Trimming took off 0 bases at V and 3 bases at J, with 16 bases between the two ends. The CDR3 loop reads CASSLAAGLGFYEQYF. CDR3 coding DNA: TGCGCCAGCAGCTTGGCCGCCGGGTTGGGCTTCTACGAGCAGTACTTC.

The chain couples TRBV12-3 or TRBV12-4 to TRBJ1-6, with D unresolved. There are 12 residues in the CDR3. Trimming left V 8 bases short and J 10 bases short, with 12 bases between. The CDR3: CASQTGGSPLHF. DNA for the CDR3: TGTGCCAGCCAAACGGGCGGGTCACCCCTCCACTTT.

This chain joins TRBV11-3 and TRBJ1-6; tentative D call: TRBD1 (6 bases). This CDR3 contains 14 residues. Germline V gene sequence: CDR1 SGHNT, CDR2 YENEEA. Trimming pared 6 bases from V and 15 bases from J, leaving 21 bases between. Written as DNA, the CDR3 is TGTGCCAGCAGTTCCGGGACATCGAGCGGCGTCCTCCACTTT. Encoded protein: CASSSGTSSGVLHF.

The rearrangement joins TRBV3-1 (or the pseudogene TRBV3-2) to TRBJ2-5; either TRBD1 or TRBD2 may supply D (5 bases each). Trimming cost V 7 bases and J 9 bases, with 18 bases left between them. CDR1 LGHDT and CDR2 YNNKEL come from the germline V gene (reference sequence). The CDR3 runs 13 residues. This CDR3 is CASTRGGQTPQYF. The CDR3 DNA reads TGTGCCAGCACCCGGGGTGGACAAACCCCCCAGTACTTC.

The rearrangement uses TRBV11-2 and TRBJ1-6, with D possibly being TRBD1 (5 bases). Germline V gives CDR1 SGHAT, CDR2 FQNNGV. The CDR3 extends over 18 amino acids. The V end was cut by 2 bases, the J end by 0 bases, with 14 bases between. The CDR3 protein is CASSLCEGKGSYNSPLHF. The CDR3 DNA reads as TGTGCCAGCAGCTTATGCGAGGGGAAGGGCTCCTATAATTCACCCCTCCACTTT.

CDR3 nucleotide sequence: TGTGCCAGCTCACCACCGTGGCAGGGGACGAACACTGAAGCTTTCTTT. Translated: CASSPPWQGTNTEAFF. The V call is TRBV18, the J call TRBJ1-1; a possible D gene is TRBD1 (6 bases). CDR3 length equals 16 residues. The V and J ends lost 0 bases and 1 base respectively, with 12 bases between them. Germline lookup yields CDR1 KGHSH and CDR2 LQKENI.

This chain connects TRBV30 to TRBJ2-3; TRBD1 aligns across 7 bases. Unmatched junction bases numbered 4, after V lost 5 bases and J lost 8 bases. Germline loops: CDR1 GTSNPN, CDR2 SVGIG (reference sequence). The length of the CDR3 is 11 residues. The CDR3 spells CAWRTGGTQYF. Here the CDR3 DNA reads TGTGCCTGGCGGACAGGAGGTACGCAGTATTTT.

Details on this clone: One end of the junction does not line up with germline, which may come from a read error. The gene calls are TRBV12-3 or TRBV12-4 and TRBJ2-3, with D tentatively TRBD2 (7 bases). The CDR3 has 11 residues. The CDR3 sequence is CASSGGGPAPF. In DNA, the CDR3 is TGTGCCAGCAGTGGGGGGGGCCCGGCCCCTTTT.

The V gene is TRBV2, the J gene TRBJ1-3, with D perhaps TRBD1 (6 bases). The germline CDR1 and CDR2 sequences are SNHLY and FYNNEI. V lost 6 bases and J 4 bases, leaving 19 bases between the germline ends. The CDR3 extends over 16 amino acids. CDR3 in amino acids: CASRGPQGWTGNTIYF. The CDR3 nucleotides read TGTGCCAGCAGGGGTCCACAGGGATGGACAGGAAACACCATATATTTT.

The J gene is TRBJ1-4, the V gene TRBV9; perhaps TRBD1 as D (5 bases). CDR1 is SGDLS and CDR2 is YYNGEE in the germline V gene. The CDR3 contains 15 residues. V was trimmed by 5 bases and J by 0 bases, leaving 11 bases between them. Here the CDR3 reads CASSASGATNEKLFF. The CDR3, as DNA: TGTGCCAGCAGTGCCTCGGGGGCAACTAATGAAAAACTGTTTTTT.